The rows below give T cell receptor beta chains drawn from one sample of a study of cytomegalovirus exposure and HLA in healthy donors. Here immunoSEQ multiplex PCR was the method, and the copy in TCRdb shows in-frame clones only, minus some. The table has more than 90,000 clones, under 80% seen once; the top ten hold 7% to 9%. The sequencing input was PBMCs. The source of these receptors is a man aged 35-49 years in good health and CMV-seropositive. Both conserved end residues are part of each CDR3. A D gene is named only where the DNA matches it firmly. A clone size is listed for some rows: how often the clone was seen (once, few, many), or a class if it is expanded.

-	TRBV4-1	TRBJ2-5	TRBD2	CASSQAIGGEETQYF	TGCGCCAGCAGCCAGGCGATCGGGGGGGAGGAGACCCAGTACTTC
-	TRBV10-1	TRBJ2-1	-	CASSEPGSDPNYNEQFF	TGCGCCAGCAGTGAGCCGGGGTCGGACCCGAACTACAATGAGCAGTTCTTC
-	TRBV19	TRBJ1-2	-	CASSTPIGGARGYTF	TGTGCCAGTAGTACGCCCATAGGGGGGGCGCGCGGCTACACCTTC
-	TRBV7-6	TRBJ1-3	TRBD1	CASSLAMGQKGNTIYF	TGTGCCAGCAGCTTAGCGATGGGACAGAAGGGAAACACCATATATTTT
-	TRBV6-4	TRBJ1-1	-	CASRERNRDTEAFF	TGTGCCAGCAGAGAAAGAAACAGGGACACTGAAGCTTTCTTT
-	TRBV5-1	TRBJ2-5	TRBD1	CASSADRVETQYF	TGCGCCAGCAGCGCTGACAGGGTAGAGACCCAGTACTTC
-	TRBV7-2	TRBJ2-1	TRBD2	CASSLSLANNEQFF	TGTGCCAGCAGCTTATCACTAGCGAACAATGAGCAGTTCTTC
-	TRBV10-3	TRBJ2-1	-	CAISGRGRDNEQFF	TGTGCCATCAGTGGCAGGGGACGTGACAATGAGCAGTTCTTC
-	TRBV6-5	TRBJ2-5	-	CASRAGVDNQETQYF	TGTGCCAGCAGGGCCGGGGTAGACAACCAAGAGACCCAGTACTTC
-	TRBV6-1	TRBJ2-7	TRBD2	CASSGGGFSSYEQYF	TGTGCCAGCAGTGGGGGGGGGTTCAGCTCCTACGAGCAGTACTTC
-	TRBV19	TRBJ1-2	-	CASSMVQGESGYTF	TGTGCCAGTAGTATGGTACAGGGCGAGTCGGGCTACACCTTC
-	TRBV5-6	TRBJ2-1	-	CASSLFFEQFF	TGTGCCAGCAGCTTGTTCTTTGAGCAGTTCTTC
-	TRBV28	TRBJ2-3	-	CASSLTQSTTDTQYF	TGTGCCAGCAGTTTAACCCAGTCCACCACAGATACGCAGTATTTT
-	TRBV6-1	TRBJ1-1	-	CASSGLRIGEAFF	TGTGCCAGCTCCGGGTTAAGGATTGGTGAAGCTTTCTTT
few	TRBV7-8	TRBJ2-7	TRBD1	CASSSRDRRSYEQYF	TGTGCCAGCAGCTCCCGGGACAGGCGGTCCTACGAGCAGTACTTC
-	TRBV7-3	TRBJ1-6	-	CASSPGQENSPLHF	TGTGCCAGCAGCCCGGGACAAGAGAATTCACCCCTCCACTTT
-	TRBV9	TRBJ1-1	TRBD1	CASSVVTGGHTEAFF	TGTGCCAGCAGCGTAGTAACAGGGGGCCACACTGAAGCTTTCTTT
-	TRBV9	TRBJ2-3	-	CASSRTGDTQYF	TGTGCCAGCAGTAGAACAGGGGATACGCAGTATTTT
once	TRBV7-3	TRBJ2-1	TRBD2	CASSASSGGAYNEQFF	TGTGCCAGCAGCGCTAGCAGCGGGGGGGCCTACAATGAGCAGTTCTTC
-	TRBV6-1	TRBJ1-2	-	CASSESRVYGYTF	TGTGCCAGCAGTGAAAGCAGGGTCTATGGCTACACCTTC
-	TRBV6-6	TRBJ1-2	TRBD1	CASSGQGVNYGYTF	TGTGCCAGCAGTGGACAGGGGGTTAACTATGGCTACACCTTC
few	TRBV25-1	TRBJ1-2	-	CASRGRGSGYTF	TGTGCCAGCAGGGGTCGAGGGAGCGGCTACACCTTC
-	TRBV21-1	TRBJ2-6	-	CASRGTALSSGANVLTF	TGTGCCAGCAGAGGGACAGCCCTCAGCTCTGGGGCCAACGTCCTGACTTTC
once	TRBV10-3	TRBJ1-5	-	CAIRWTERNQPQHF	TGTGCCATCAGGTGGACAGAACGGAATCAGCCCCAGCATTTT
few	TRBV7-9	TRBJ1-2	TRBD1	CASSPEGTGSGYTF	TGTGCCAGCAGCCCAGAGGGGACAGGGAGTGGCTACACCTTC
-	TRBV27	TRBJ1-5	TRBD1	CASSDRGRNQPQHF	TGTGCCAGCAGTGACAGGGGCCGCAATCAGCCCCAGCATTTT
few	TRBV19	TRBJ2-7	TRBD2	CASSISWTSYEQYF	TGTGCCAGTAGTATTTCCTGGACTAGCTACGAGCAGTACTTC
-	TRBV27	TRBJ2-7	-	CASSLSGPLEQYF	TGTGCCAGCAGTTTATCTGGCCCCCTGGAGCAGTACTTC
-	TRBV5-1	TRBJ2-3	TRBD1	CASSSGQGVGTDTQYF	TGCGCCAGCAGCTCGGGACAGGGTGTTGGCACAGATACGCAGTATTTT
-	TRBV6-6	TRBJ1-2	-	CASSLTDNYGYTF	TGTGCCAGCAGTTTGACAGATAACTATGGCTACACCTTC
-	TRBV7-2	TRBJ2-7	-	CASSPSGGQSYEQYF	TGTGCCAGCAGCCCCAGCGGAGGTCAATCCTACGAGCAGTACTTC
-	TRBV18	TRBJ2-1	TRBD1	CASSPPGQGALGEQFF	TGTGCCAGCTCACCACCGGGACAGGGGGCCTTGGGTGAGCAGTTCTTC
-	TRBV5-6	TRBJ2-1	-	CASSLPNEQFF	TGTGCCAGCAGCTTGCCAAATGAGCAGTTCTTC
-	TRBV27	TRBJ2-7	TRBD1	CASSLTGVSYEQYF	TGTGCCAGCAGTTTAACAGGGGTCTCCTACGAGCAGTACTTC
-	TRBV9	TRBJ2-2	-	CASSVLGGRELFF	TGTGCCAGCAGCGTTTTAGGCGGGAGGGAGCTGTTTTTT